Listed below are T cell receptor beta chains from one sample, sequenced in a study of blood T cell repertoires in COVID-19. Libraries were prepared by immunoSEQ multiplex PCR; TCRdb keeps only in-frame clonotypes and omits some of them. The sample consists of 310,000 or so clones, about 82% of them appearing once. The specimen sequenced was peripheral blood. These receptors all come from a woman in her forties or fifties with acute or convalescent COVID-19. Both conserved end residues are part of each CDR3.

v_call	j_call	cdr3_aa
TRBV10-1	TRBJ2-7	CASSEEDRGLLEQYF
TRBV4-1	TRBJ2-7	CASSRTRLAASYEQYF
TRBV10-3	TRBJ2-5	CAISEFGGQETQYF
TRBV5-4	TRBJ2-3	CASSLGVLAGVTDTQYF
TRBV15	TRBJ2-5	CATSQGAGLETQYF
TRBV30	TRBJ2-5	CAWRKTGLQETQYF
TRBV4-2	TRBJ1-3	CASSQDRDRLSSGNTIYF
TRBV6-5	TRBJ2-7	CASSYTLGGTYEQYF
TRBV14	TRBJ1-2	CASSQDRPGVYGYTF
TRBV11-2	TRBJ1-1	CASSLDWGGNTEAFF
TRBV7-9	TRBJ2-7	CASSLTIDEQYF
TRBV19	TRBJ2-1	CASRGGLYNEQFF
TRBV4-3	TRBJ2-1	CASSHLSLNEQFF
TRBV4-1	TRBJ1-5	CASSIRDYQPQHF
TRBV5-1	TRBJ2-3	CASKSLSSTDTQYF
TRBV4-3	TRBJ2-7	CASSQEEAGVVGYEQYF
TRBV30	TRBJ2-1	CAWSRQTDRGYNEQFF
TRBV5-4	TRBJ1-4	CASSFRGAANEKLFF
TRBV2	TRBJ2-7	CASRVGLWRGEQYF
TRBV7-3	TRBJ2-1	CASSRQDNEQFF
TRBV28	TRBJ1-5	CASTPTDRGNQPQHF
TRBV19	TRBJ2-2	CASSQTSGAWTGELFF
TRBV28	TRBJ2-2	CASTSKKGRTNTGELFF
TRBV28	TRBJ2-3	CASTVRTRRSADTQYF
TRBV4-2	TRBJ2-7	CASSQEKAGGRVAYEQYF
TRBV7-3	TRBJ1-1	CASSLTPINTEAFF
TRBV19	TRBJ2-3	CASSIAQDTQYF
TRBV5-4	TRBJ2-3	CASSHSQGTTDTQYF
TRBV29-1	TRBJ2-7	CSVPAEREGLDEQYF
TRBV7-6	TRBJ2-3	CASSLRQARSTDTQYF
TRBV7-9	TRBJ1-4	CASSLPGSNEKLFF
TRBV13	TRBJ2-1	CASSSGTSGRKWDNEQFF
TRBV18	TRBJ2-5	CASSPPSIGGETQYF